Detailed here is one T cell receptor (beta chain). Its antigen remains undetermined. A junction end diverges from the germline sequence, so it may reflect a read error. From a lookup of the germline V gene (reference sequence), CDR1 and CDR2 are SEHNR and FQNEAQ. From the cysteine up to the phenylalanine, the CDR3 has a length of 12 residues. Only the CDR3 region is kept as DNA, spanning 36 bases read in frame from base 1. Donors were 35 to 40 systemically healthy Caucasian individuals from Russia aged roughly 6 to 90 years. Each donor gave 8 to 10 milliliters of peripheral blood, drawn into EDTA-treated Vacutainer tubes. Ficoll-Paque density-gradient centrifugation was used to isolate PBMCs, with at least 6.5 million per sample. Total RNA was extracted from PBMCs with Trizol reagent, with at least 5 micrograms obtained per sample. Naive CD45RAhigh/CD27high T cell percentages were measured by flow cytometry on a PBMC aliquot from every donor.

Libraries were made using 5' RACE. The second PCR ran for about 6 to 12 cycles and used a J-beta primer mix along with a sample-barcoded 5' primer. A unique molecular identifier was introduced onto each TCR beta cDNA molecule by a template-switch 5' adaptor carrying 12 random nucleotides. Each sample yielded at least 2.5 million CDR3-containing paired-end reads. First-strand cDNA synthesis was performed from all RNA using the Mint cDNA synthesis kit, with priming by a TRBC-specific oligonucleotide. All cDNA was treated with uracil-DNA glycosylase and then went through a first 18-cycle PCR with the universal primers M1SS and BC2_uni_R. As for the authors' bioinformatics: For normalization, 1 million high-quality reads were randomly selected from each sample, with every read carrying a distinct molecular identifier. Instead of being binned into consensus sequences, reads with shared molecular identifiers were discarded. CDR3 identification, clonotype clustering and error correction used MiTCR with a Q25 quality threshold and the strictest error-elimination algorithm. Lower-bound total TCR beta diversity was estimated with a nonparametric unseen species model using Euler transformation. TCRdb reprocessed the public reads (quality trimming at Q25 with fastp, clone calling with MiXCR) and kept in-frame beta chains. When rows share a CDR3 protein, they turn into one entry using the most common DNA and genes. TCRdb's processing, not the authors' own work, is the source of the V and J calls. Here the sample has approximately 2,000,000 distinct CDR3 sequences; about two fifths occur a single time. The top ten clones comprise 23% of the sample.

The sample originates from a study of blood T cells in healthy people across ages (dated by TCRdb to about 2015). Regarding the study in general: In model experiments, template switching captured roughly one uniquely barcoded TCR beta cDNA molecule for every two T cells. Four age groups were formed from the donors: young (average approximately 15 years), middle-aged (just under 40), aged (roughly 56) and long-lived (roughly 88). Using deep sequencing normalized with unique cDNA molecular identifiers, the study measured how TCR beta repertoire diversity changes with age. The study analyzed two additional independent replicas of 1 million unique cDNA reads from the same blood draw for two donors, one aged 18 to 30 and one aged 80 or older. To avoid experimental bias, donors of different ages were distributed randomly across sequencing lanes.

Summary of the overall study and its limitations: Observed TCR beta diversity per million T cells fell roughly linearly with age, and a significant reduction was already apparent by age around 36. There was a strong correlation between observed TCR beta diversity and the percentage of naive T cells measured by flow cytometry. Compared with the aged group, the long-lived group had more naive CD4+ T cells, fewer expanded clones and increased TCR diversity, a pattern suggesting age selection. Estimates of total diversity based on one million sequenced T cells were considered lower bounds and underestimates. Because profiling used bulk unsorted PBMCs, naive and antigen-experienced compartments could not be compared conclusively. Because donor CMV infection status was unknown, age-related changes in expanded clonotypes were potentially confounded.

The sequence derives from a human donor in good health. Sequenced input: blood. Recombination joined TRBV7-9 with TRBJ1-2, with the D gene not clear enough to name. At the DNA level, the sequence is TGTGCCAGCAATGCAAACCCCTATGGCCACACCTTC. Translated, it reads CASNANPYGHTF. The entire variable domain, with the stretches around the CDR3 drawn from the reference TRBV7-9 and TRBJ1-2 proteins, is DTGVSQNPRHKITKRGQNVTFRCDPISEHNRLYWYRQTLGQGPEFLTYFQNEAQLEKSRLLSDRFSAERPKGSFSTLEIQRTEQGDSAMYLCASNANPYGHTFGSGTRLTVV.